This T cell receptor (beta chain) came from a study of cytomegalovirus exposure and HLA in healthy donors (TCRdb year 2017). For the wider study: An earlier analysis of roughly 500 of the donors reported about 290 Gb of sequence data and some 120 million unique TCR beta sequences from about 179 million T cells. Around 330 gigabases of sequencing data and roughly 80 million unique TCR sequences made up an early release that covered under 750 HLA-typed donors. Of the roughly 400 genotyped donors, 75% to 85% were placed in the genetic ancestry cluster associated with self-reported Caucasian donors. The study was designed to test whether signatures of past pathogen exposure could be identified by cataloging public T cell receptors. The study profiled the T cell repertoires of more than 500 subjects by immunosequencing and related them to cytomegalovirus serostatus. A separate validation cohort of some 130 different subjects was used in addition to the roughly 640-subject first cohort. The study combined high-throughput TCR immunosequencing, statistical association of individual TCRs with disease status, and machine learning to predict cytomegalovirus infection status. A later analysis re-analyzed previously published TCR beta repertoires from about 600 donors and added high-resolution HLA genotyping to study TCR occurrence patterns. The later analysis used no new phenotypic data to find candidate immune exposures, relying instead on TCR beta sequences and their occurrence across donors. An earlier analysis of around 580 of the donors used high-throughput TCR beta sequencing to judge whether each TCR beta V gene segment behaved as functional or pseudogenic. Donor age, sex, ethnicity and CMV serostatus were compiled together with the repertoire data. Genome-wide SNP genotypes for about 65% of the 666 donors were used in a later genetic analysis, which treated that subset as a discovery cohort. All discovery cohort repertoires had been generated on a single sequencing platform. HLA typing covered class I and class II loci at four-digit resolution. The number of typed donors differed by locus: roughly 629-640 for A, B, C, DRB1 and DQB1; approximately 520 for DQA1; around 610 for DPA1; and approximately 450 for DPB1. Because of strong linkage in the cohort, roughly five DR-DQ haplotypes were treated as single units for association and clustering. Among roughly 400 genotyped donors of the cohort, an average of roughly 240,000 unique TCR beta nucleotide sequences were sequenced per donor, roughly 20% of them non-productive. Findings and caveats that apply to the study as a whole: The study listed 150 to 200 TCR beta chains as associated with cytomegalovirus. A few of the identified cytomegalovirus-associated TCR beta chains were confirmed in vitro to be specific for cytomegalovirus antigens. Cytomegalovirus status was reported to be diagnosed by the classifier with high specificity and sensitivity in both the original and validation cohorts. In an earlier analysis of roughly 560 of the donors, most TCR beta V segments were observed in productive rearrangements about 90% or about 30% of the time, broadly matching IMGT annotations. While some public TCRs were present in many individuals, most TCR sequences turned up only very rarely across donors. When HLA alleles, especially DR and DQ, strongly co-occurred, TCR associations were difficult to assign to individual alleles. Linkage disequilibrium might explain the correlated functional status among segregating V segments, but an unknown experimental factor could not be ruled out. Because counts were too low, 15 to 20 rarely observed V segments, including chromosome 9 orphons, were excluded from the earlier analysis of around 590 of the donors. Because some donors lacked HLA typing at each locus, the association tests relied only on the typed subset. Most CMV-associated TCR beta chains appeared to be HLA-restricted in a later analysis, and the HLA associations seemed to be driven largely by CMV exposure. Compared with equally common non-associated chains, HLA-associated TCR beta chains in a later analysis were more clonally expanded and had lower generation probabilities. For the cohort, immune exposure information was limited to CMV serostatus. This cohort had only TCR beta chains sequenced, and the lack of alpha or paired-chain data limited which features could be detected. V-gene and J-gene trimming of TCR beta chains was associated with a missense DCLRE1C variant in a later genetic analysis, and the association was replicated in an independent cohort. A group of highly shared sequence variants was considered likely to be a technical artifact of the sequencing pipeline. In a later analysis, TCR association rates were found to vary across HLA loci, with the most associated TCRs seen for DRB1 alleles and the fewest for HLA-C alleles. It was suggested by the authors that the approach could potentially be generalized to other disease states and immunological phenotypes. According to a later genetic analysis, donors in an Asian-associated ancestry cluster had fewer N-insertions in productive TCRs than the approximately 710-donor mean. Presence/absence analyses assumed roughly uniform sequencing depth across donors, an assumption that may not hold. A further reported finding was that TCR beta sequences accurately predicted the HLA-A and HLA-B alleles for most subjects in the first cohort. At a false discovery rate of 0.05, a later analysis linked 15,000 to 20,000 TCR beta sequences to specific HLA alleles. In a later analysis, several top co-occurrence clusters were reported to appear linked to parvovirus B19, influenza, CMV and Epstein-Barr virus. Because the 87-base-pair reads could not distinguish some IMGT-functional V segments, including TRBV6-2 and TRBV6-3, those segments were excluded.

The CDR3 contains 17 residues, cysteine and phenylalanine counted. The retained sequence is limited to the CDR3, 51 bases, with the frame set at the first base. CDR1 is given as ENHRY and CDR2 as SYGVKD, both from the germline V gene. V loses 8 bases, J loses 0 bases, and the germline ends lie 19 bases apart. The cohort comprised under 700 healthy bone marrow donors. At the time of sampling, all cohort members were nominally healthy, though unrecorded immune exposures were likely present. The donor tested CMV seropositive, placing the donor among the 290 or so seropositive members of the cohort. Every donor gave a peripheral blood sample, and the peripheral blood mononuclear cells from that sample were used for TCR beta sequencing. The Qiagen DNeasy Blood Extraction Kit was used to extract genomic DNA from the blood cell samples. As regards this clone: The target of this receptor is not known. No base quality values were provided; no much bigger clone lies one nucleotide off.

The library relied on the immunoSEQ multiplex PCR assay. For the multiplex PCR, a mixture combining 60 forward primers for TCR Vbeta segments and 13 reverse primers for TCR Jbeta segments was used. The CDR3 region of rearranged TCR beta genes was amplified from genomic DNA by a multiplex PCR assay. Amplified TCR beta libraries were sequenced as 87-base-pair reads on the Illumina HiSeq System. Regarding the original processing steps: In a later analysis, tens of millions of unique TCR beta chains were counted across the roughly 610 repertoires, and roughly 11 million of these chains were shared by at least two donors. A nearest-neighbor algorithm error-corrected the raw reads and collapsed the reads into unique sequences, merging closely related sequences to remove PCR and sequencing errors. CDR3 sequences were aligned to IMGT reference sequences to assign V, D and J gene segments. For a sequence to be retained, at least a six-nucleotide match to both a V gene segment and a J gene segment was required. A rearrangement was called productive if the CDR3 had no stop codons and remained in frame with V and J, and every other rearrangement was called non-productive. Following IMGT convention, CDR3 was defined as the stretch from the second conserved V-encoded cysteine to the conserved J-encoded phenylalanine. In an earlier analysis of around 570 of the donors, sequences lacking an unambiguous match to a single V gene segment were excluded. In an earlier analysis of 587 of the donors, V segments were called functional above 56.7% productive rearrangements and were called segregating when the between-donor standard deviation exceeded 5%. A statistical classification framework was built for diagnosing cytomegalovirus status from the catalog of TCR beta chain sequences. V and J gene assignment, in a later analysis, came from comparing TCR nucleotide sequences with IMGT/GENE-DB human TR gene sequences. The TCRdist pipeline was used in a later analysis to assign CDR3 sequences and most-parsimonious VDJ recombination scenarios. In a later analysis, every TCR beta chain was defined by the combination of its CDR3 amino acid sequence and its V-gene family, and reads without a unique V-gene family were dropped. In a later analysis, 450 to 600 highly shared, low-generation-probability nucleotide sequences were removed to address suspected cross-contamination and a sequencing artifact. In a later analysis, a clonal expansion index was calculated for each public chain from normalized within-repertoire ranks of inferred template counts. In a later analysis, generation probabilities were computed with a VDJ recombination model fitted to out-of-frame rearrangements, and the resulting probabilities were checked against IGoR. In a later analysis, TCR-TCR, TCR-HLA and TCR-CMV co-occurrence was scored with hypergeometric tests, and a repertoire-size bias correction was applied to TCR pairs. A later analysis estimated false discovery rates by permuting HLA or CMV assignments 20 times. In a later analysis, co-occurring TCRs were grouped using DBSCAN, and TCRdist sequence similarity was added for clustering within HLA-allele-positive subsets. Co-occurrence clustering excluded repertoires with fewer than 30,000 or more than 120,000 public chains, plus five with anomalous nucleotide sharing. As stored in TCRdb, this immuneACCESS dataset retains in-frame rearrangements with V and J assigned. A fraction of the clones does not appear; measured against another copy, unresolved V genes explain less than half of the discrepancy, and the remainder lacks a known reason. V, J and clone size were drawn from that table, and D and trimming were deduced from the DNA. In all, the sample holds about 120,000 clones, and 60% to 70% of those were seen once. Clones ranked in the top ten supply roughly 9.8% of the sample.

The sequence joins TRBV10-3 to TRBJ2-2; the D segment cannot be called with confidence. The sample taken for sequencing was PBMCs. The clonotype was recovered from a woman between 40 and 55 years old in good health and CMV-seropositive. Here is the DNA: TGTGCCATCGGGCAAATAACAGCTCCATCGAACACCGGGGAGCTGTTTTTT. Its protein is CAIGQITAPSNTGELFF.